A single TCR beta chain is shown here with its context. The source of the sample is a study of cytotoxic CD8 clonotypes in ibrutinib-treated CLL. Libraries were prepared by immunoSEQ multiplex PCR; TCRdb keeps only in-frame clonotypes and omits some of them. The sample consists of around 16,000 clones, approximately 67% of them appearing once. V was shortened by 2 bases and J by 5 bases, with 12 bases between the two germline ends. Germline loops: CDR1 SGHNT, CDR2 YENEEA. This CDR3 contains 14 residues. The sample consisted of PBMCs, taken before ibrutinib treatment. The source is a human donor with chronic lymphocytic leukemia. This chain uses TRBV11-3 with TRBJ2-5, with D perhaps being TRBD1 or TRBD2 (6 bases each). DNA of the CDR3: TGTGCCAGCAGCTTAACGGGGGCGTGGGAGACCCAGTACTTC. Translated, it gives CASSLTGAWETQYF.